A single sample gave rise to the 32 T cell receptor beta chains below, sequenced in a study of T cells in Graves' hyperthyroidism and ophthalmopathy. Authors of the study amplified TCR beta CDR3 regions from RNA transcripts. When the TCR CDR3 underwent first-round RT-PCR, the HTBI primer set was used. TCRdb reprocessed the multiplex PCR reads via MiXCR and lists one record per CDR3 protein. The data hold 450,000 to 650,000 distinct CDR3 sequences, with roughly a sixth observed a single time. The sample was blood. The receptors were gathered from a woman between 18 and 29 years old with Graves' ophthalmopathy.

This clonotype was observed many times. V gene TRBV3-1 combines with J gene TRBJ2-1; perhaps TRBD1 as D (5 bases). V shed 0 bases and J shed 6 bases, with 12 bases lying between them. The CDR3 runs 15 residues. Per the germline V gene, CDR1 is LGHDT and CDR2 is YNNKEL (reference sequence). The CDR3 spells CASSQDQGVFNEQFF. CDR3 DNA sequence: TGTGCCAGCAGCCAAGATCAAGGGGTCTTCAATGAGCAGTTCTTC.

This clonotype was recorded a few times. The chain employs TRBV5-4 and TRBJ2-3; 9 positions match TRBD1. The germline V gene encodes CDR1 SGHNT and CDR2 YYREEE (reference sequence). Germline trimming cut 2 bases from V and 3 bases from J; bases unmatched to any gene: 4. The CDR3 covers 15 residues. The CDR3 DNA follows: TGTGCCAGCAGCTTCACCGGGACAGGGACAGATACGCAGTATTTT. Its protein product is CASSFTGTGTDTQYF.

The gene calls are TRBV19 and TRBJ1-6; D is uncertain. V lost 9 bases and J lost 0, with 15 bases in between. The CDR3 runs to 16 residues. CDR1 is LNHDA, CDR2 SQIVND, per germline (reference sequence). In DNA form, the CDR3 reads TGTGCCAGCTCTTGGGCAGCGAGCTCCTATAATTCACCCCTCCACTTT. Protein product: CASSWAASSYNSPLHF.

At least ten counts were recorded for this clonotype. This rearrangement joins TRBV7-9 to TRBJ1-1, with D uncertain. Trimming cost V 5 bases and J 0 bases, with 7 bases left between them. The CDR3 has 13 residues. Per the germline V gene, CDR1 is SEHNR and CDR2 is FQNEAQ (reference sequence). CDR3 protein: CASSDFVNTEAFF. In DNA, the CDR3 is TGTGCCAGCAGCGATTTCGTGAACACTGAAGCTTTCTTT.

As concerns this clonotype: One junction end disagrees with the germline gene, perhaps due to a read error. V and J are TRBV12-3 or TRBV12-4 and TRBJ2-4, with 7 positions matching TRBD1. This CDR3 has 21 residues. The CDR3 DNA reads as TGTGCCAACAGTCAAAGGCCCCTCCTAAACAGGGGAAGGTTAGCCAAAAACATTCAGTACTTC. It translates to CANSQRPLLNRGRLAKNIQYF.

This clonotype was found a few times. This chain connects TRBV13 to TRBJ1-2; D unclear. V lost 5 bases and J 6 bases, leaving 19 bases between the germline ends. This CDR3 has 15 amino acids. Per germline, CDR1 PRHDT and CDR2 FYEKMQ (reference sequence). CDR3 protein: CASSTTDLDDHGYTF. As DNA, the CDR3 is TGTGCCAGCAGCACGACTGATCTGGATGATCATGGCTACACCTTC.

The sample holds a few counts of this clonotype. This chain links TRBV7-2 with TRBJ1-2, with 8 bases fitting TRBD1. The germline gives CDR1 SGHTA, CDR2 FQGNSA. The ends lost 5 bases at V and 6 bases at J; junction bases unmatched: 8. The CDR3 spans 14 residues. In nucleotides, the CDR3 is TGTGCCAGCAGCACCAACAGGGGGGCCAATGGCTACACCTTC. It yields the protein CASSTNRGANGYTF.

This clonotype was seen more than once but under ten times. The chain carries TRBV27 and TRBJ1-2; weak D call: TRBD1 (6 bases). There are 18 residues in the CDR3. The ends were cut back, 0 bases at V and 0 bases at J, with 17 bases in the middle. Germline V gene lookup returns CDR1 MNHEY and CDR2 SMNVEV (reference sequence). CDR3 sequence reads: CASSLSIGQISANYGYTF. In DNA, the CDR3 is TGTGCCAGCAGTTTATCGATAGGACAGATTTCCGCTAACTATGGCTACACCTTC.

To note about this clonotype: A much larger clone is a single base away; this may be a read error. The J gene is TRBJ1-1, the V gene TRBV29-1; D uncertain. Germline-derived CDR1 and CDR2 are SQVTM and ANQGSEA. The CDR3 is 13 amino acids. Here the CDR3 DNA reads TGCAGCGCGACCGGCACGTCGAACACTGGAGCTTTCTTT. It encodes CSATGTSNTGAFF.

This clonotype was detected many times. V and J are TRBV28 and TRBJ1-5; perhaps TRBD1 as D (5 bases). CDR1 is MDHEN and CDR2 is SYDVKM in the germline V gene. V shed 4 bases and J shed 0 bases, with 10 bases lying between them. This CDR3 has 15 amino acids. CDR3: CASSSGRYSNQPQHF. DNA for the CDR3: TGTGCCAGCAGTTCGGGACGGTATAGCAATCAGCCCCAGCATTTT.

This clonotype was detected a few times. The chain couples TRBV12-3 or TRBV12-4 to TRBJ2-1; D ambiguous. V was trimmed by 5 bases and J by 7 bases, leaving 9 bases between them. This CDR3 region has 12 residues. In DNA form, the CDR3 reads TGTGCCAGCAGTCCGGTTGTAAATGAGCAGTTCTTC. Its translation: CASSPVVNEQFF.

This clonotype was observed a handful of times. V gene TRBV12-3 or TRBV12-4 combines with J gene TRBJ1-2; D perhaps matches TRBD1 (5 bases). This CDR3 contains 15 residues. Trimming removed 2 bases at V and 4 bases at J, with 14 bases between. This chain's CDR3 is CASSLWGEVTYGYTF. The CDR3, as DNA: TGTGCCAGCAGTTTATGGGGGGAGGTTACCTATGGCTACACCTTC.

This clonotype was detected many times. The genes are TRBV28 and TRBJ2-1, with 7 bases identical to TRBD1. V was clipped by 5 bases and J by 4 bases; unmatched bases: 8. Per the germline V gene, CDR1 is MDHEN and CDR2 is SYDVKM. The CDR3 contains 15 residues. The CDR3 bases are TGTGCCAGCAGTCCGACGGGACAGCTTTACAATGAGCAGTTCTTC. Translated: CASSPTGQLYNEQFF.

A few counts support this clonotype. The chain links TRBV28 to TRBJ2-3, with TRBD2 matching over 14 bases. From germline, CDR1 is MDHEN and CDR2 SYDVKM. The CDR3 sequence is 17 residues long. Trimming at V came to 5 bases and at J to 8 bases, leaving 12 bases not matched to a gene. The DNA of the CDR3 is TGTGCCAGCAGTATGACTAGCGGGGGGGCCCGACTGGCTACGCAGTATTTT. As protein: CASSMTSGGARLATQYF.

This clonotype was recorded many times. The rearrangement links TRBV28 to TRBJ2-7; 10 bases line up with TRBD1. V shed 5 bases, J shed 2 bases, and the junction held 6 bases outside the gene matches. From germline, CDR1 is MDHEN and CDR2 SYDVKM. The CDR3 is made up of 15 amino acids. As DNA, the CDR3 is TGTGCCAGCAGTGCCAGACAGGGGGCCCCCTACGAGCAGTACTTC. Translating gives CASSARQGAPYEQYF.

The sample holds many counts of this clonotype. The rearrangement links TRBV28 to TRBJ1-6, with D uncertain. The V gene lost 7 bases and the J gene lost 7 bases, with 11 bases spanning the gap. Germline CDR1 and CDR2: MDHEN and SYDVKM. The CDR3 runs 13 residues. The CDR3 protein is CASTIKRNSPLHF. DNA of the CDR3: TGTGCCAGCACCATCAAGCGGAATTCACCCCTCCACTTT.

This clonotype has only a few counts. As DNA, the CDR3 is TGTGCCAGCAGCCCAACTTGGGACAGGCAATCCTACGAGCAGTACTTC. This codes for CASSPTWDRQSYEQYF. The rearrangement links TRBV4-2 to TRBJ2-7; TRBD1 matches at 8 bases. CDR3 length equals 16 residues. The germline V gene encodes CDR1 LGHNA and CDR2 YNFKEQ. V dropped 4 bases and J dropped 1; count of bases not matched to a gene: 9.

The rearrangement links TRBV6-2 or TRBV6-3 to TRBJ2-1, with TRBD2 matching 10 bases. In germline, CDR1 is MNHEY, CDR2 SVGEGT. CDR3 length: 19 amino acids. The J segment lost 0 bases and the V segment lost 0 bases, leaving 8 bases of the junction unmatched. The CDR3 reads CASSYSKLAGEDSYNEQFF. Here the CDR3 DNA reads TGTGCCAGCAGTTACTCGAAGCTAGCGGGAGAGGACTCCTACAATGAGCAGTTCTTC.

This clonotype appeared many times. The rearrangement joins TRBV20-1 to TRBJ1-5; D might be TRBD1 (6 bases). V lost 5 bases and J 0 bases, leaving 11 bases between the germline ends. The CDR3 covers 14 residues. The germline V gene has CDR1 DFQATT and CDR2 SNEGSKA (reference sequence). The CDR3: CSAQDSYSNQPQHF. The DNA of the CDR3 is TGCAGTGCTCAGGACAGCTATAGCAATCAGCCCCAGCATTTT.

The table lists this clonotype with many counts. The rearrangement uses TRBV6-1 and TRBJ2-3; 9 bases fit TRBD1. This CDR3 is built from 15 residues. The germline V gene has CDR1 MNHNS and CDR2 SASEGT. V lost 5 bases and J lost 0; bases outside the gene matches: 3. The CDR3 nucleotides are TGTGCCAGCAGTTTAACAGGGGGCAGCACAGATACGCAGTATTTT. Its protein product is CASSLTGGSTDTQYF.

This clonotype was counted many times. The rearrangement joins TRBV6-1 to TRBJ1-6; D ambiguous. The CDR3 length is 16 residues. Germline CDR1 is MNHNS and CDR2 is SASEGT. V lost 4 bases, J lost 0 bases, and 10 bases lay in between. CDR3 amino acids: CASSAGGSSYNSPLHF. The DNA for the CDR3 is TGTGCCAGCAGTGCCGGTGGCAGCTCCTATAATTCACCCCTCCACTTT.

The table lists this clonotype with many counts. The chain joins TRBV5-1 to TRBJ2-1; TRBD1 agrees at 11 bases. The CDR3 consists of 15 residues. The germline V gene encodes CDR1 SGHRS and CDR2 YFSETQ. The junction had 6 bases not matched to a gene; V was cut back by 2 bases and J by 8 bases. The CDR3: CASSFQGTGGHEQFF. DNA of the CDR3: TGCGCCAGCAGCTTTCAGGGGACAGGGGGACATGAGCAGTTCTTC.

This clonotype showed up just a few times. The J gene is TRBJ2-7, the V gene TRBV4-1; D not resolved. Germline V gene lookup returns CDR1 MGHRA and CDR2 YSYEKL. The CDR3 runs 13 residues. Trimming cost V 4 bases and J 2 bases, with 9 bases left between them. CDR3 sequence: CASSPLPTYEQYF. CDR3 coding DNA: TGCGCCAGCAGCCCCCTGCCGACCTACGAGCAGTACTTC.

This clonotype turned up a few times. The V gene is TRBV7-2, the J gene TRBJ1-2; 10 bases line up with TRBD1. The CDR3 totals 16 residues. Germline lookup yields CDR1 SGHTA and CDR2 FQGNSA. With 0 bases clipped from V and 8 bases from J, the junction kept 9 bases outside the gene matches. DNA of the CDR3: TGTGCCAGCAGCTTAGCGGTTGGGGGGGGACAGGGGGGCTACACCTTC. Amino acids: CASSLAVGGGQGGYTF.

Many counts were recorded for this clonotype. CDR3 amino acids: CASSLFGGSHNEQFF. CDR3 bases: TGTGCCAGCAGTTTATTTGGCGGGAGTCACAATGAGCAGTTCTTC. The chain is built from TRBV12-3 or TRBV12-4 and TRBJ2-1; 7 nucleotides match TRBD2. V lost 2 bases and J lost 5; bases outside the gene matches: 6. The CDR3 loop spans 15 amino acids.

The chain links TRBV6-2 or TRBV6-3 to TRBJ1-1; D not certain. The CDR3 length is 14 residues. Trimming took 5 bases from V and 1 from J, leaving 11 bases between them. Germline V CDR1 and CDR2: MNHEY, SVGEGT. The CDR3 loop reads CASSPGFPNTEAFF. In nucleotides, the CDR3 is TGTGCCAGCAGTCCCGGGTTCCCGAACACTGAAGCTTTCTTT.

The rearrangement uses TRBV14 and TRBJ2-7; tentative D call: TRBD1 (6 bases). The V end lost 3 bases, the J end lost 1 base, and 13 bases lay between the germline ends. Germline assignment: CDR1 SGHDN and CDR2 FVKESK. This CDR3 has 15 residues. CDR3 amino acids: CASSHRDRTSYEQYF. CDR3 sequence (DNA): TGTGCCAGCAGCCACCGAGACAGGACTTCCTACGAGCAGTACTTC.

This clonotype was counted ten times or more. This chain uses TRBV28 with TRBJ1-2; D is unclear. This CDR3 has 12 amino acids. V lost 6 bases to trimming and J lost 4 bases, with 9 bases between them. Germline V gene data show CDR1 as MDHEN and CDR2 as SYDVKM. CDR3 sequence (DNA): TGTGCCAGCAGCCCTCTAGGCTATGGCTACACCTTC. Its protein product is CASSPLGYGYTF.

This chain uses TRBV5-1 with TRBJ1-2, with 7 positions matching TRBD1. This CDR3 is built from 15 residues. The V gene end was trimmed by 5 bases and the J gene end by 6 bases; junction bases not matched to a gene: 13. The germline CDR1 and CDR2 sequences are SGHRS and YFSETQ. The CDR3 protein is CASRGGQDNTNGYTF. For the CDR3, the DNA is TGCGCCAGCAGGGGCGGACAGGATAACACTAATGGCTACACCTTC. The full variable domain, with the rest looked up from reference TRBV5-1 and TRBJ1-2, is KAGVTQTPRYLIKTRGQQVTLSCSPISGHRSVSWYQQTPGQGLQFLFEYFSETQRNKGNFPGRFSGRQFSNSRSEMNVSTLELGDSALYLCASRGGQDNTNGYTFGSGTRLTVV.

The sample holds many counts of this clonotype. V and J are TRBV28 and TRBJ1-5; 9 bases are a match to TRBD1. The CDR3 totals 15 residues. The trim removed 7 bases at V and 3 bases at J, leaving 7 bases unmatched. The germline V gene encodes CDR1 MDHEN and CDR2 SYDVKM. The CDR3 bases are TGTGCCAGCACGGATACAGGGGGCAACAATCAGCCCCAGCATTTT. Amino acids: CASTDTGGNNQPQHF.

This clonotype was recorded at least ten times. V gene TRBV20-1 combines with J gene TRBJ1-2; possible D gene TRBD1, 6 bases. CDR1 is DFQATT and CDR2 is SNEGSKA in the germline V gene (reference sequence). V was pared by 0 bases and J by 9 bases, with 11 bases between. This CDR3 spans 12 amino acids. The CDR3: CSARDWGPSYTF. The DNA for the CDR3 is TGCAGTGCTAGAGATTGGGGGCCTAGCTACACCTTC.

V and J are TRBV30 and TRBJ1-4; D possibly corresponds to TRBD1 (5 bases). Between the trimmed V and J ends, which lost 0 bases and 8 bases, there was a span of 13 bases. Germline V gene data show CDR1 as GTSNPN and CDR2 as SVGIG (reference sequence). This CDR3 spans 14 amino acids. For the CDR3, the DNA is TGTGCCTGGAGTGTGCAGGCCCAGGGCGAAAAACTGTTTTTT. This encodes CAWSVQAQGEKLFF.